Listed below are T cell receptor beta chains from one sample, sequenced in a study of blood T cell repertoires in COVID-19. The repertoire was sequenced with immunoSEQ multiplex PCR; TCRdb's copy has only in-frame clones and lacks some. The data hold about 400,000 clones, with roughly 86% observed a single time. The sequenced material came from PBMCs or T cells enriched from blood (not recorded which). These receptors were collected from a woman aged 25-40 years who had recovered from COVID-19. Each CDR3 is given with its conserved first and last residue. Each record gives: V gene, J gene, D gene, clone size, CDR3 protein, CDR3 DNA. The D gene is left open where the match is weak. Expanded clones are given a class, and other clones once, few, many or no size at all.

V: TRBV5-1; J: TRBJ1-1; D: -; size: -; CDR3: CASSFLGDTEAFF; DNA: TGCGCCAGCAGCTTTTTGGGAGACACTGAAGCTTTCTTT
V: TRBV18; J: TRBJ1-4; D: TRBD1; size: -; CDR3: CASSTTGTNEKLFF; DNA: TGTGCCAGCTCTACGACAGGGACTAATGAAAAACTGTTTTTT
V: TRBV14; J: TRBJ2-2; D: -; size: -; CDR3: CASSHRGNTGELFF; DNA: TGTGCCAGCAGCCACCGGGGGAACACCGGGGAGCTGTTTTTT
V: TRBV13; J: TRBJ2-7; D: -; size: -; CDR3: CASSRFGQVYEQYF; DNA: TGTGCCAGCAGCCGTTTTGGTCAGGTCTACGAGCAGTACTTC
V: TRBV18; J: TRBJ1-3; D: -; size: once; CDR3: CASSQQGFSGNTIYF; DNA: TGTGCCAGCTCTCAACAGGGATTCTCTGGAAACACCATATATTTT
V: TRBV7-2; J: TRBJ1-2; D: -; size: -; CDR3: CASSSPGGNGYTF; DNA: TGTGCCAGCAGCTCACCGGGGGGTAATGGCTACACCTTC
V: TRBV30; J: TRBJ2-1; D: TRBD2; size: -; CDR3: CAWSMGGLAWNEQFF; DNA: TGTGCCTGGAGTATGGGGGGACTAGCGTGGAATGAGCAGTTCTTC
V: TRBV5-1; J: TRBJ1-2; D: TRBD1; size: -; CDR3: CASSPSGGVGYTF; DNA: TGCGCCAGCAGCCCATCAGGGGGCGTTGGCTACACCTTC
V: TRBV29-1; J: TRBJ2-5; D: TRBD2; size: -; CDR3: CSAVGRGSAETQYF; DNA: TGCAGCGCCGTCGGGCGGGGGTCGGCAGAGACCCAGTACTTC
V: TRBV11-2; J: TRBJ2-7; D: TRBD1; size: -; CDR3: CASTNLQGSGSYEQYF; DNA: TGTGCCAGCACCAACTTACAGGGGTCGGGCTCCTACGAGCAGTACTTC
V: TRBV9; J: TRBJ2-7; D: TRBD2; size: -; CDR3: CASSASGTPFEQYF; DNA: TGTGCCAGCAGCGCTAGCGGCACCCCCTTCGAGCAGTACTTC
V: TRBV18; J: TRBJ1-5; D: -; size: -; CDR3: CASSSSGRGKNQPQHF; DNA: TGTGCCAGCTCATCATCGGGGCGGGGGAAAAATCAGCCCCAGCATTTT
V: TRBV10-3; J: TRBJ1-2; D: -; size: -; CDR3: CAITQEGSPGYTF; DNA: TGTGCCATCACGCAGGAGGGCTCTCCTGGCTACACCTTC
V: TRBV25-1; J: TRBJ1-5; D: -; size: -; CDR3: CASSRWGDQPQHF; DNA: TGTGCCAGCAGCCGTTGGGGGGATCAGCCCCAGCATTTT
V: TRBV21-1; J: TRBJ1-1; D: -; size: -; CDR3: CASSNSRTGGGSEAFF; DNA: TGTGCCAGCAGCAATAGTAGGACAGGGGGAGGCTCTGAAGCTTTCTTT
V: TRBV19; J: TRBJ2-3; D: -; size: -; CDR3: CASSIPPASADTQYF; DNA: TGTGCCAGTAGTATTCCCCCCGCTAGCGCAGATACGCAGTATTTT
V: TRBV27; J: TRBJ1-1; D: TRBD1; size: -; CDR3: CASRPNGQGRDTEAFF; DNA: TGTGCCAGCAGACCTAATGGACAGGGAAGGGACACTGAAGCTTTCTTT
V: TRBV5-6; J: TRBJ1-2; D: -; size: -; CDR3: CASSSLEVANYGYTF; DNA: TGTGCCAGCAGCTCCCTTGAGGTAGCTAACTATGGCTACACCTTC
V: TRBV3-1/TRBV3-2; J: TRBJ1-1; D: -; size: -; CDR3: CASSQDGQVLPNTEAFF; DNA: TGTGCCAGCAGCCAAGATGGGCAGGTGTTACCGAACACTGAAGCTTTCTTT
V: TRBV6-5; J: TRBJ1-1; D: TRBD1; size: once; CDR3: CASSYLVGTGETEAFF; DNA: TGTGCCAGCAGTTACCTAGTAGGGACAGGGGAAACTGAAGCTTTCTTT
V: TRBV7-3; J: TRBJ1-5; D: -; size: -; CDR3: CASSLLGIQGFQPQHF; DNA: TGTGCCAGCAGCTTACTCGGGATACAGGGCTTCCAGCCCCAGCATTTT
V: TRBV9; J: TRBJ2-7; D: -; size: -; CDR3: CASSVSPVSYEQYF; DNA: TGTGCCAGCAGCGTCTCCCCCGTCTCCTACGAGCAGTACTTC
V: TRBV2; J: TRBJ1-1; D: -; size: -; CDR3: CASSVEPDTEAFF; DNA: TGTGCCAGCAGTGTAGAGCCGGACACTGAAGCTTTCTTT
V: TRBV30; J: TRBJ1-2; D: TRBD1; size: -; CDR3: CAWNAGTGAGYTF; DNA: TGTGCCTGGAACGCCGGGACAGGGGCTGGCTACACCTTC
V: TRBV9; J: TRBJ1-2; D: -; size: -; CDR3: CASSEGDNYGYTF; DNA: TGTGCCAGCAGCGAAGGGGATAACTATGGCTACACCTTC
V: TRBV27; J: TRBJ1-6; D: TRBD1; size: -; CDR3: CASSNHVGAGGPHSPLHF; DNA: TGTGCCAGCAGTAACCACGTTGGGGCAGGGGGTCCGCATTCACCCCTCCACTTT
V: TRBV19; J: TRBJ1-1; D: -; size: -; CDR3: CASSPRPTANTEAFF; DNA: TGTGCCAGTAGCCCAAGACCGACAGCGAACACTGAAGCTTTCTTT
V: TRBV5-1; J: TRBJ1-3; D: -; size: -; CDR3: CASSMTADSGNTIYF; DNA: TGCGCCAGCAGCATGACAGCCGACTCTGGAAACACCATATATTTT
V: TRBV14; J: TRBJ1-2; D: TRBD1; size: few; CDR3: CASSQGLTGVPVYGYTF; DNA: TGTGCCAGCAGCCAGGGGCTGACAGGGGTCCCTGTCTATGGCTACACCTTC
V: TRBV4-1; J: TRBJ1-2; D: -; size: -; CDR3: CASSQDTQSYYGYTF; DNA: TGCGCCAGCAGCCAAGACACACAGAGCTACTATGGCTACACCTTC
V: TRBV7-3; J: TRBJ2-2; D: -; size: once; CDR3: CASSSQAAGPNTGELFF; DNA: TGTGCCAGCAGCTCTCAAGCGGCGGGGCCGAACACCGGGGAGCTGTTTTTT